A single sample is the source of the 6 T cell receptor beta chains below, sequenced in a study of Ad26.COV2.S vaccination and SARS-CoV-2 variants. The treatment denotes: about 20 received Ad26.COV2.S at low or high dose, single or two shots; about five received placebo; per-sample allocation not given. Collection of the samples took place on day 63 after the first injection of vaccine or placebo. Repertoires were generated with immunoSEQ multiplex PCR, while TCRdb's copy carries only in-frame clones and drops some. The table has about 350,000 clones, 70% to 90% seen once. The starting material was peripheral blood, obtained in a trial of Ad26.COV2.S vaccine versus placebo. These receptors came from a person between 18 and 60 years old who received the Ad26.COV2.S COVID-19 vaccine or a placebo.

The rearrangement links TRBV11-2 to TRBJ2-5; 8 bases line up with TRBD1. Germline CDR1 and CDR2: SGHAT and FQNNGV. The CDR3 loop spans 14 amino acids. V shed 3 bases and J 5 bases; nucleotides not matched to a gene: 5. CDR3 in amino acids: CASSFLRDRETQYF. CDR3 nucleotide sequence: TGTGCCAGCAGCTTTCTCCGGGACAGGGAGACCCAGTACTTC.

The CDR3 bases are TGCGCCAGCAGCCAAGATCGGACAGGGGGCACTGAAGCTTTCTTT. This translates into CASSQDRTGGTEAFF. This rearrangement joins TRBV4-3 to TRBJ1-1; 10 bases match TRBD1. This CDR3 has 15 amino acids. Germline CDR1 LGHNA, CDR2 YSLEER. The J segment lost 4 bases and the V segment lost 0 bases, leaving 2 bases of the junction unmatched.

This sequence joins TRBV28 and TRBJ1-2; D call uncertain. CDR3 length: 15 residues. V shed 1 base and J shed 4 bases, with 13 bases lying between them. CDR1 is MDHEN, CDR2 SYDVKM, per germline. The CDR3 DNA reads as TGTGCCAGCAGTTTATCCGGCAGAAGACTCTATGGCTACACCTTC. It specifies CASSLSGRRLYGYTF.

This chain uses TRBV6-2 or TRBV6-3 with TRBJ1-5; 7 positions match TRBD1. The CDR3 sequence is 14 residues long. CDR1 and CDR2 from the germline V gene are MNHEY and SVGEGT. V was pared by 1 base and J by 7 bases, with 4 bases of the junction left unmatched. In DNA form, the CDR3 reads TGTGCCAGCAGTTACTGGAGGGGGCACCAGCCCCAGCATTTT. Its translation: CASSYWRGHQPQHF.

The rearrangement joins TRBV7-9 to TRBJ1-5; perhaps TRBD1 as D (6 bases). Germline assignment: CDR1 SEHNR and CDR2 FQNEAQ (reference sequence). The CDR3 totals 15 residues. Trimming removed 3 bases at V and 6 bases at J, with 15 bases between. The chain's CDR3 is CASSFGGGIGQPQHF. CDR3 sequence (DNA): TGTGCCAGCAGCTTTGGAGGGGGAATAGGTCAGCCCCAGCATTTT. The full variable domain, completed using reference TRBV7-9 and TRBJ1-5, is DTGVSQNPRHKITKRGQNVTFRCDPISEHNRLYWYRQTLGQGPEFLTYFQNEAQLEKSRLLSDRFSAERPKGSFSTLEIQRTEQGDSAMYLCASSFGGGIGQPQHFGDGTRLSIL.

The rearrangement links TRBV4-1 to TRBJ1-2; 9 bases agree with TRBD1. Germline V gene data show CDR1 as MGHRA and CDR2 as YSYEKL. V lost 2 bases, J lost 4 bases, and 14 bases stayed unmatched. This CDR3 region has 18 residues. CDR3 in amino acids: CASSQTVTTGTGSYGYTF. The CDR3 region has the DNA TGCGCCAGCAGCCAAACCGTCACTACCGGGACAGGGAGCTATGGCTACACCTTC.